One and the same sample provided the 30 T cell receptor beta chains below, sequenced in a study of T-cell reconstitution after alpha-beta-depleted transplantation in children. The TCRbeta library was prepared with unique molecular identifiers. TCRdb analysed the PCR reads with MiXCR anew, one entry per CDR3 protein. The table has approximately 190,000 distinct CDR3 sequences, approximately 6.8% seen once. This specimen consisted of PBMCs, obtained before TCRalphabeta/CD19-depleted stem cell transplant. These receptors were taken from a girl less than two years old with combined immunodeficiency, due to receive a stem cell transplant.

The chain recombines TRBV3-1 with TRBJ2-3, with D possibly TRBD1 on 5 matching bases. Germline values: CDR1 LGHDT, CDR2 YNNKEL (reference sequence). The CDR3 contains 18 residues. The V end lost 8 bases, the J end lost 0 bases, and 24 bases lay between the germline ends. In nucleotides, the CDR3 is TGTGCCAGCTGTTTGACCTTAGACAGCAAACCTAGCACAGATACGCAGTATTTT. Encoded protein: CASCLTLDSKPSTDTQYF.

This clonotype was counted ten times or more. CDR3 sequence (DNA): TGTGCCAGCAGTTACTCGTACGGGTCCACTTACAATGAGCAGTTCTTC. Translating gives CASSYSYGSTYNEQFF. The V gene is TRBV6-5, the J gene TRBJ2-1; no firm D call. The CDR3 spans 16 residues. Trimming stripped 0 bases from V and 4 bases from J, with 13 bases between. Germline V gives CDR1 MNHEY, CDR2 SVGAGI.

This clonotype was counted at least ten times. V gene TRBV29-1 combines with J gene TRBJ1-6; D ambiguous. The CDR3 contains 11 residues. V was pared by 3 bases and J by 5 bases, with 2 bases between. Germline CDR1 is SQVTM and CDR2 is ANQGSEA. The CDR3 DNA is TGCAGCGTTGACCATAATTCACCCCTCCACTTT. Residues: CSVDHNSPLHF. Based on the CDR3 plus reference TRBV29-1 and TRBJ1-6, the full variable domain is SAVISQKPSRDICQRGTSLTIQCQVDSQVTMMFWYRQQPGQSLTLIATANQGSEATYESGFVIDKFPISRPNLTFSTLTVSNMSPEDSSIYLCSVDHNSPLHFGNGTRLTVT.

In DNA form, the CDR3 reads TGCAGTGCTAGAGATCTTCCGGGACAGGGGTGGAATTATGGCTACACCTTC. Its translation is CSARDLPGQGWNYGYTF. The chain uses TRBV20-1 and TRBJ1-2, with 10 bases lining up with TRBD1. The CDR3 length is 17 residues. Per the germline V gene, CDR1 is DFQATT and CDR2 is SNEGSKA (reference sequence). After removal of 0 bases from V and 5 bases from J, the junction contained 12 bases not matched to a gene.

This clonotype has ten or more counts. CDR3 DNA: TGCAGTGCTAGAGATACCGTTCCCGGCAATCAGCCCCAGCATTTT. It specifies CSARDTVPGNQPQHF. The chain has TRBV20-1 and TRBJ1-5; D remains unclear. Germline CDR1 is DFQATT and CDR2 is SNEGSKA (reference sequence). There are 15 residues in the CDR3. V shed 0 bases and J shed 2 bases, with 11 bases lying between them.

The chain is built from TRBV12-3 or TRBV12-4 and TRBJ1-1; D possibly corresponds to TRBD1 (5 bases). This CDR3 comprises 16 residues. V dropped 6 bases and J dropped 8 bases, with 25 bases sitting between them. Here the CDR3 reads CASSPGGGISGDEAFF. CDR3 DNA sequence: TGTGCCAGCAGCCCGGGGGGGGGAATTTCGGGAGACGAAGCTTTCTTT.

This clonotype appeared many times. The chain has TRBV20-1 and TRBJ1-1; a weak D match, TRBD1 (6 bases). Trimming removed 1 base at V and 5 bases at J, with 11 bases between. The CDR3 sequence is 13 residues long. Germline V gives CDR1 DFQATT, CDR2 SNEGSKA (reference sequence). CDR3 sequence reads: CSARVSRGTEAFF. DNA of the CDR3: TGCAGTGCTAGAGTTAGTAGGGGGACTGAAGCTTTCTTT.

This clonotype showed up many times. The V and J genes are TRBV6-5 and TRBJ1-6, with D perhaps TRBD1 (5 bases). The CDR3 is 14 amino acids. CDR1 is MNHEY, CDR2 SVGAGI, per germline. V dropped 2 bases and J dropped 9 bases, with 11 bases sitting between them. CDR3 region: CASSYAGPPSPLHF. The CDR3 bases are TGTGCCAGCAGTTACGCAGGGCCCCCTTCACCCCTCCACTTT.

There are a few counts of this clonotype. This chain joins TRBV28 and TRBJ2-3; D call uncertain. The germline V gene has CDR1 MDHEN and CDR2 SYDVKM. Between the trimmed V and J ends, which lost 2 bases and 0 bases, there was a span of 6 bases. The CDR3 is made up of 14 amino acids. The CDR3 is CASSLLRSTDTQYF. In DNA, the CDR3 is TGTGCCAGCAGTTTACTCAGGAGCACAGATACGCAGTATTTT.

There are a few counts of this clonotype. This rearrangement joins TRBV20-1 to TRBJ2-1; 8 nucleotides align to TRBD1. Trimming at V came to 4 bases and at J to 9 bases, leaving 8 bases not matched to a gene. The CDR3 has 13 residues. Germline CDR1 DFQATT, CDR2 SNEGSKA (reference sequence). Written as DNA, the CDR3 is TGCAGTGCTACATACTCAGGGGGCGGTGAGCAGTTCTTC. Residues: CSATYSGGGEQFF.

In its sample, this clonotype was seen many times. The J gene is TRBJ2-1, the V gene TRBV7-6; TRBD2 might be the D (6 bases). Germline CDR1 SGHVS, CDR2 FNYEAQ. The CDR3 extends over 13 amino acids. With 1 base removed from V and 6 bases from J, the gap between germline ends came to 7 bases. The CDR3 is CASSLEGGNEQFF. The CDR3 DNA is TGTGCCAGCAGCTTAGAGGGAGGCAATGAGCAGTTCTTC.

This clonotype was recorded many times. This chain joins TRBV16 and TRBJ2-1; 7 bases fit TRBD1. CDR3 length equals 14 residues. Looked up from germline, CDR1 is KGHSY and CDR2 is FQNENV. The trim removed 6 bases at V and 0 bases at J, leaving 2 bases unmatched. The DNA for the CDR3 is TGTGCCAGCAGTCCAGGGGGCTCCTACAATGAGCAGTTCTTC. It specifies CASSPGGSYNEQFF.

This clonotype was seen repeatedly, ten times or more. The genes are TRBV2 and TRBJ2-5, with D perhaps matching TRBD1 (6 bases). The ends were cut back, 6 bases at V and 0 bases at J, with 11 bases in the middle. There are 14 residues in the CDR3. Germline loops: CDR1 SNHLY, CDR2 FYNNEI. CDR3 nucleotide sequence: TGTGCCAGCAGCCCCGGACAGTACCAAGAGACCCAGTACTTC. Translating it yields CASSPGQYQETQYF.

The rearrangement joins TRBV18 to TRBJ1-1, with a weak D call TRBD1 (5 bases). This CDR3 region has 14 residues. Looked up from germline, CDR1 is KGHSH and CDR2 is LQKENI. Trimming cost V 6 bases and J 0 bases, with 11 bases left between them. Here the CDR3 reads CASSDSLMNTEAFF. The CDR3, as DNA: TGTGCCAGCTCTGACAGTTTAATGAACACTGAAGCTTTCTTT.

There are many counts of this clonotype. The gene calls are TRBV7-2 and TRBJ2-7, with a possible D match to TRBD1 (5 bases). This CDR3 spans 14 amino acids. Germline V CDR1 and CDR2: SGHTA, FQGNSA. Trimming removed 0 bases at V and 4 bases at J, with 10 bases between. The CDR3 reads CASSLAPGLYEQYF. The CDR3 coding sequence is TGTGCCAGCAGCTTAGCGCCAGGGCTGTACGAGCAGTACTTC.

This clonotype has ten or more counts. The chain combines TRBV6-1 with TRBJ2-1; 8 bases line up with TRBD2. Trimming removed 4 bases from V and 0 bases from J; junction bases left unmatched: 2. Germline V CDR1 and CDR2: MNHNS, SASEGT. The CDR3 contains 15 residues. The CDR3 DNA reads TGTGCCAGCAGTGTTAGCGGGGTCTCCTACAATGAGCAGTTCTTC. This translates into CASSVSGVSYNEQFF.

This clonotype was counted a few times. The chain joins TRBV19 to TRBJ2-7, with 9 bases lining up with TRBD1. The length of the CDR3 is 15 residues. The germline gives CDR1 LNHDA, CDR2 SQIVND (reference sequence). V lost 6 bases and J lost 0; bases outside the gene matches: 6. This CDR3 is CASRSRQGVSYEQYF. The CDR3 region has the DNA TGTGCCAGTAGGTCCCGACAGGGGGTCTCCTACGAGCAGTACTTC.

Ten or more counts support this clonotype. The J gene is TRBJ2-5, the V gene TRBV20-1; D gene unclear. The CDR3 consists of 14 residues. V was clipped by 0 bases and J by 0 bases, with 8 bases between them. Germline CDR1 and CDR2: DFQATT and SNEGSKA (reference sequence). The CDR3 here is CSARDFTDQETQYF. DNA of the CDR3: TGCAGTGCTAGAGATTTCACCGACCAAGAGACCCAGTACTTC.

There are many counts of this clonotype. CDR3 in amino acids: CSATIGTNEQYF. Here the CDR3 DNA reads TGCAGTGCTACGATTGGGACGAACGAGCAGTACTTC. The chain uses TRBV20-1 and TRBJ2-7; D assignment may be TRBD1 or TRBD2 (5 bases each). In germline, CDR1 is DFQATT, CDR2 SNEGSKA (reference sequence). This CDR3 spans 12 amino acids. V dropped 4 bases and J dropped 5 bases, with 12 bases sitting between them.

This rearrangement joins TRBV7-2 to TRBJ1-1; no reliable D call. V was clipped by 4 bases and J by 0 bases, with 12 bases between them. The CDR3 runs 15 residues. Germline V gives CDR1 SGHTA, CDR2 FQGNSA. The CDR3 loop reads CASSSAPYMNTEAFF. The CDR3 DNA is TGTGCCAGCAGCTCTGCGCCCTACATGAACACTGAAGCTTTCTTT. Complete variable domain (other parts from reference TRBV7-2 and TRBJ1-1): GAGVSQSPSNKVTEKGKDVELRCDPISGHTALYWYRQSLGQGLEFLIYFQGNSAPDKSGLPSDRFSAERTGGSVSTLTIQRTQQEDSAVYLCASSSAPYMNTEAFFGQGTRLTVV.

Only one count was recorded for this clonotype. Without the conserved terminal phenylalanine or tryptophan, this CDR3 likely stems from a read error. The chain recombines TRBV7-2 with TRBJ2-5; D possibly corresponds to TRBD1 (6 bases). The CDR3 is 13 residues long. Per germline, CDR1 SGHTA and CDR2 FQGNSA. V lost 5 bases, J lost 3 bases, and 10 bases lay in between. The CDR3 protein is CASSLGQKETQYC. The DNA for the CDR3 is TGTGCCAGCAGCCTAGGACAGAAAGAGACCCAGTACTGC.

This clonotype appeared many times. The chain uses TRBV28 and TRBJ2-1, with 9 bases lining up with TRBD2. The ends lost 7 bases at V and 4 bases at J; junction bases unmatched: 8. Looked up from germline, CDR1 is MDHEN and CDR2 is SYDVKM. CDR3 length equals 15 residues. The CDR3 bases are TGTGCCAGCACTTCTCACACTAGCGGGTACAATGAGCAGTTCTTC. Protein sequence: CASTSHTSGYNEQFF.

This clonotype was recorded once. This clone may be a read error of a much larger clone one base away. The V and J genes are TRBV29-1 and TRBJ2-1, with TRBD1 matching 8 bases. This CDR3 comprises 14 residues. Germline CDR1 is SQVTM and CDR2 is ANQGSEA. With V trimmed by 4 bases and J by 5 bases, 7 bases remained unmatched. The CDR3 coding sequence is TGCAGCGTTGTGGGGACAGGCACCCACAATGAGCAGTTCTTC. Amino acid sequence: CSVVGTGTHNEQFF.

This clonotype was found many times. V and J are TRBV12-3 or TRBV12-4 and TRBJ2-1; perhaps TRBD2 as D (5 bases). The CDR3 totals 10 residues. V was pared by 10 bases and J by 12 bases, with 13 bases between. The chain's CDR3 is CAIAGTRQFF. For the CDR3, the DNA is TGTGCCATCGCCGGTACTAGGCAGTTCTTC.

This clonotype appeared a few times. The J gene is TRBJ2-3, the V gene TRBV24-1, with 8 nucleotides matching TRBD1. The CDR3 contains 17 residues. Germline CDR1 and CDR2: KGHDR and SFDVKD. With 3 bases clipped from V and 2 bases from J, the junction kept 9 bases outside the gene matches. The CDR3 nucleotides are TGTGCCACCAGTGATCCAACAGGGGGTAGTTTCACAGATACGCAGTATTTT. Translating gives CATSDPTGGSFTDTQYF.

This clonotype turned up a few times. This chain links TRBV20-1 with TRBJ2-7; D is unresolved. Trimming cost V 2 bases and J 4 bases, with 3 bases left between them. CDR1 is DFQATT, CDR2 SNEGSKA, per germline (reference sequence). The CDR3 totals 10 residues. The CDR3, as DNA: TGCAGTGCTAGACGATACGAGCAGTACTTC. It yields the protein CSARRYEQYF.

This clonotype was counted many times. The J gene is TRBJ2-6, the V gene TRBV27; unclear D gene. The CDR3 spans 17 residues. The V end was cut by 3 bases, the J end by 0 bases, with 12 bases between. Germline values: CDR1 MNHEY, CDR2 SMNVEV (reference sequence). The CDR3 spells CASSFNGIISGANVLTF. The DNA for the CDR3 is TGTGCCAGCAGTTTTAACGGTATAATCTCTGGGGCCAACGTCCTGACTTTC.

The table lists this clonotype with a few counts. J is TRBJ2-7 and V is TRBV18, with 8 bases lining up with TRBD1. Germline assignment: CDR1 KGHSH and CDR2 LQKENI. The CDR3 totals 14 residues. V lost 3 bases to trimming and J lost 6 bases; unmatched junction nucleotides: 7. CDR3 sequence reads: CASSPGQGESEQYF. The CDR3 region has the DNA TGTGCCAGCTCACCTGGACAGGGAGAATCCGAGCAGTACTTC.

The sample holds a few counts of this clonotype. V gene TRBV7-6 combines with J gene TRBJ2-1, with 8 bases identical to TRBD2. Germline V CDR1 and CDR2: SGHVS, FNYEAQ. The CDR3 totals 14 residues. V lost 5 bases and J lost 3; bases outside the gene matches: 3. The CDR3 loop reads CASSSGSFYNEQFF. The CDR3 nucleotides read TGTGCCAGCAGCAGCGGGAGCTTCTACAATGAGCAGTTCTTC.

This clonotype was detected ten times or more. V and J are TRBV4-1 and TRBJ2-7; D is uncertain. Trimming took off 1 base at V and 2 bases at J, with 15 bases between the two ends. The germline V gene encodes CDR1 MGHRA and CDR2 YSYEKL. The length of the CDR3 is 16 residues. The CDR3 protein is CASSQVGTFGPYEQYF. The CDR3 DNA reads TGCGCCAGCAGCCAAGTTGGAACTTTCGGTCCCTACGAGCAGTACTTC.